Listed below are T cell receptor beta chains from one sample, sequenced in a study of cytomegalovirus exposure and HLA in healthy donors. Assay: immunoSEQ multiplex PCR; the TCRdb copy retains only in-frame clones and omits some. The table has 130,000 or so clones, roughly 86% seen once. The source material was PBMCs. These receptors were collected from a woman aged 35 to 49 in good health and CMV-seronegative. CDR3s include the opening cysteine and the closing phenylalanine or tryptophan. The order of the fields is V gene, D gene, CDR3 length, J gene, CDR3 protein, CDR3 DNA. The D gene is left open where the match is weak.

V: TRBV7-9
D: -
length: 13
J: TRBJ2-3
CDR3: CASSLILEDTQYF
DNA: TGTGCCAGCAGCTTAATATTGGAGGATACGCAGTATTTT

V: TRBV9
D: TRBD2
length: 16
J: TRBJ2-1
CDR3: CASSVESGIAGNEQFF
DNA: TGTGCCAGCAGCGTAGAGTCGGGGATAGCGGGAAATGAGCAGTTCTTC

V: TRBV27
D: -
length: 14
J: TRBJ2-6
CDR3: CASTVRSGANVLTF
DNA: TGTGCCAGCACGGTCCGCTCTGGGGCCAACGTCCTGACTTTC

V: TRBV7-2
D: TRBD1
length: 15
J: TRBJ1-2
CDR3: CASSLAQQGAYGYTF
DNA: TGTGCCAGCAGCTTAGCGCAACAGGGGGCCTATGGCTACACCTTC

V: TRBV28
D: -
length: 12
J: TRBJ1-1
CDR3: CASSPGDTEAFF
DNA: TGTGCCAGCAGTCCGGGAGACACTGAAGCTTTCTTT

V: TRBV5-1
D: TRBD1
length: 17
J: TRBJ1-2
CDR3: CASSLEGTGGLSYGYTF
DNA: TGCGCCAGCAGCCTAGAAGGGACAGGGGGCTTAAGCTATGGCTACACCTTC

V: TRBV5-5
D: TRBD2
length: 14
J: TRBJ2-1
CDR3: CASSLGTSYNEQFF
DNA: TGTGCCAGCAGCTTGGGGACTAGCTACAATGAGCAGTTCTTC

V: TRBV28
D: -
length: 13
J: TRBJ2-2
CDR3: CASSRYSTGELFF
DNA: TGTGCCAGCAGCCGTTACAGTACCGGGGAGCTGTTTTTT

V: TRBV11-1
D: TRBD2
length: 15
J: TRBJ2-7
CDR3: CASSLAGLAGVSQYF
DNA: TGTGCCAGCAGCTTAGCAGGCCTAGCGGGAGTCAGTCAGTACTTC

V: TRBV13
D: -
length: 15
J: TRBJ2-7
CDR3: CASSSRQANSYEQYF
DNA: TGTGCCAGCAGTTCTAGACAGGCTAACTCCTACGAGCAGTACTTC

V: TRBV9
D: -
length: 16
J: TRBJ2-1
CDR3: CASSVGRQGSYNEQFF
DNA: TGTGCCAGCAGCGTCGGGAGACAGGGTTCCTACAATGAGCAGTTCTTC

V: TRBV7-2
D: TRBD2
length: 17
J: TRBJ2-7
CDR3: CASSLGVWGLGSYEQYF
DNA: TGTGCCAGCAGCCTAGGGGTTTGGGGACTAGGCTCCTACGAGCAGTACTTC

V: TRBV5-6
D: TRBD2
length: 13
J: TRBJ2-1
CDR3: CASTREWGNEQFF
DNA: TGTGCCAGCACGCGGGAGTGGGGCAATGAGCAGTTCTTC